A single T cell receptor (beta chain) is shown here with its context. The antigen is not known. Generated by immunoSEQ multiplex PCR, the TCRdb table keeps only in-frame clones and is missing some. Of more than 75,000 clones detected, 93% appear once; the ten largest clones hold over 0.65%. The sample belongs to a study of cytomegalovirus exposure and HLA in healthy donors. Overall study results and limits: Three CMV-associated chains were confirmed in vitro to be specific for CMV antigens. While the bulk of TCR sequences proved rare, some public TCRs turned up in many donors.

The receptor comes from a man between 18 and 29 years old in good health and CMV-seronegative. The sample was PBMCs.

The CDR3 nucleotides read TGTGCCAGCAGTTATTCCAAGACAGGGGACCTCTATGGCTACACCTTC. This gives the protein CASSYSKTGDLYGYTF. The chain uses TRBV6-6 and TRBJ1-2, with 8 bases lining up with TRBD1. The V gene end was trimmed by 3 bases and the J gene end by 4 bases; junction bases not matched to a gene: 10. The germline V gene encodes CDR1 MNHNY and CDR2 SVGAGI (reference sequence). There are 16 residues in the CDR3.